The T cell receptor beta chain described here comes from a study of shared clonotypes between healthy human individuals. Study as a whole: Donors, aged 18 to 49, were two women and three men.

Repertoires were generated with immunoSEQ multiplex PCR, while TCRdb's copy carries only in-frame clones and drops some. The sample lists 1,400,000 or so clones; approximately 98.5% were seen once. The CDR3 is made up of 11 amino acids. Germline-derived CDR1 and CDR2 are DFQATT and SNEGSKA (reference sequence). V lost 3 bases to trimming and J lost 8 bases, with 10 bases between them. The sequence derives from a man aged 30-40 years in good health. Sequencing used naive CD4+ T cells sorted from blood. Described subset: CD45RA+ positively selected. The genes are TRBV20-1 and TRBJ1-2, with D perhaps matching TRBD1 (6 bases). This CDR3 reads CSARGTFGYTF. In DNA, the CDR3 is TGCAGTGCTAGGGGGACATTCGGCTACACCTTC.